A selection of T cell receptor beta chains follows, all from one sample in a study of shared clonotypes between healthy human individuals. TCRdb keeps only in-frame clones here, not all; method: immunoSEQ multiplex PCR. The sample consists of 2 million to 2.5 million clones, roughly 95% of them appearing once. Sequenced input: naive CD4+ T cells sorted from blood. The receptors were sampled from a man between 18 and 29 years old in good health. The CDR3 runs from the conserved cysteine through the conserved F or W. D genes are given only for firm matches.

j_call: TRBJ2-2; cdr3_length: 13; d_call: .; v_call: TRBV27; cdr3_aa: CASSFRWGGELFF
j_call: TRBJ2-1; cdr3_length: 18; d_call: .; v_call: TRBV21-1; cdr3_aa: CASSKFPLGAAFYNEQFF
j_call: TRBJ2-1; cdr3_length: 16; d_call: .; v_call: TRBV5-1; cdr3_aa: CASSEEAGTEYNEQFF
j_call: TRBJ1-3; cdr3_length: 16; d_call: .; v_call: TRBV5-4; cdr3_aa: CASSSSWGIAGNTIYF
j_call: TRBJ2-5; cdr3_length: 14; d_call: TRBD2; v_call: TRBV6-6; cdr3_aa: CASSRGGPQETQYF
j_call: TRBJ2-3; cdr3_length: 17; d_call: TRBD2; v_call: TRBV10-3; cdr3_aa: CAIGLLAGGQGTDTQYF
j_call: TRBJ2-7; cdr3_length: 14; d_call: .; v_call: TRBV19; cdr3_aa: CASSIGGGPYEQYF
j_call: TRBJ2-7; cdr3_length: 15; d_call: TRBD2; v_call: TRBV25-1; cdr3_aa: CASSEGGGVFYEQYF
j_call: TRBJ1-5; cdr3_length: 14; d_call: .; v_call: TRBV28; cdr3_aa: CASQLGGGNQPQHF
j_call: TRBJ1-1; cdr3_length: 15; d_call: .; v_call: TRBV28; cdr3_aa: CASSPSGEGSTEAFF
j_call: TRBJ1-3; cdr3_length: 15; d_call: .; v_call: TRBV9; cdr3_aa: CASSARRDSGNTIYF
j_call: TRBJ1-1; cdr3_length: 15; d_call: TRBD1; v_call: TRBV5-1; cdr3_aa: CASSLTGHPNTEAFF
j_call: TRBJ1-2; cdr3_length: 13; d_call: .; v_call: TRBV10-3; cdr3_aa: CAISDGGSYGYTF
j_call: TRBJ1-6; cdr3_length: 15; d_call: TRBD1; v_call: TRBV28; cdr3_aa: CASLGQTSYNSPLHF
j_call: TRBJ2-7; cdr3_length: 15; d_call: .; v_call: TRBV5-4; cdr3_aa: CASSLAGQGSYEQYF
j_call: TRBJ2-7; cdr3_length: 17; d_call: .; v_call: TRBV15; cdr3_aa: CATSRRTPGGASYEQYF
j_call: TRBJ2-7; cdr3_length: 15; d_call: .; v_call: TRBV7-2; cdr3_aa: CASSFGTVSSYEQYF
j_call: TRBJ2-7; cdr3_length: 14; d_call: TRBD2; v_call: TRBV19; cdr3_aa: CASTGGRGVYEQYF
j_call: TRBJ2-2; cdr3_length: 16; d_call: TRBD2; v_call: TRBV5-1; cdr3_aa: CASSLLASGSTGELFF
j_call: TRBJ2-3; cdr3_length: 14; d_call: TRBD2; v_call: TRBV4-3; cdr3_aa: CASRGAGAGDTQYF
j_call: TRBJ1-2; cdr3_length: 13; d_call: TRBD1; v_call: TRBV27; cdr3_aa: CASSLRQGYGYTF
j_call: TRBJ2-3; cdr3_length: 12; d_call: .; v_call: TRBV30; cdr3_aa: CAWGPNTDTQYF
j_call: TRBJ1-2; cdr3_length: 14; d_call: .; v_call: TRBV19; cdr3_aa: CASSMGLTNYGYTF
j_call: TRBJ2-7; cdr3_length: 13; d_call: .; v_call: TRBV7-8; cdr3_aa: CASSLRALYEQYF
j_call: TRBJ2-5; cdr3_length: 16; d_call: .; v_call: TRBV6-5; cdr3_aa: CASSSQGGGPQETQYF